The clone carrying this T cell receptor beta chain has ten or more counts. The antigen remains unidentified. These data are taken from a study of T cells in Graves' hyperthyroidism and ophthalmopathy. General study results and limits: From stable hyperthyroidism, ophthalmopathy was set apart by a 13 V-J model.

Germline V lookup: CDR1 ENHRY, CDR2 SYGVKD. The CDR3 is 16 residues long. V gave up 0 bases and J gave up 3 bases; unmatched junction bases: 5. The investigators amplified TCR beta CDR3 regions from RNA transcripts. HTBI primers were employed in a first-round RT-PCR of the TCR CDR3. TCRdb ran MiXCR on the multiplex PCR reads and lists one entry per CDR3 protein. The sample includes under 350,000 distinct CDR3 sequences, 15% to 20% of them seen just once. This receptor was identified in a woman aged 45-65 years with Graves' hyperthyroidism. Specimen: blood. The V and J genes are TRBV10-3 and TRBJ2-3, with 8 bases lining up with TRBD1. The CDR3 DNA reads TGTGCCATCAGTGAGTCGCAGGGGGCGAGAACAGATACGCAGTATTTT. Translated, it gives CAISESQGARTDTQYF.